This TCR beta chain was identified in a study of spatial heterogeneity in lung cancer (dated by TCRdb to between 2017 and 2020). At the level of the whole study: The donors were around 69 patients from the lung TRACERx cohort who had early-stage, untreated non-small cell lung cancer. Nonsynonymous mutation counts, determined by whole-exome sequencing of tumor tissue, were related to features of the TCR repertoire. The study quantitatively compared TCR alpha and beta repertoires across multiple tumor regions, matched nontumor lung and blood in non-small cell lung cancer. In the raw uncorrected reads, each unique combination of TCR and UMI appeared more than ten times on average. At surgery, both alpha and beta chains were TCR-sequenced in 200 to 250 tumor regions, approximately 64 matched nontumor lung samples and 56 PBMC samples. Beta-chain transcripts were consistently detected in greater numbers than alpha-chain transcripts, which likely reflected higher beta-chain transcript abundance. Follow-up PBMC samples were sequenced whenever the samples were available, and the median time to follow-up was approximately 2 years after resection.

The CDR3 runs 15 amino acids, cysteine and phenylalanine included. Of the read, only the CDR3 DNA is kept; its 45 bases are in frame from base 1. Via the germline V gene, CDR1 is SNHLY and CDR2 FYNNEI. The germline ends are 15 bases apart after V is trimmed by 4 bases and J by 8 bases. Findings and caveats that apply to the study as a whole: Ubiquitous expanded tumor TCRs were detected in blood more often at tumor resection than at routine follow-up. Only 13 to 15 patients were included in comparisons of baseline and follow-up blood repertoires. Additional single-cell paired TCR alpha and beta sequencing was considered necessary to confirm, at a functional level, the hypothesis that regional TCRs recognize regional mutations.

The intended sense of this specimen's time point label: blood at routine non-recurrence follow-up after resection. TCR sequencing used whole RNA extracted from tumor and nontumor lung tissue, or from cryopreserved PBMC samples, without cell sorting. Only patients with enough RNA available from two or more tumor regions were chosen for TCR sequencing. Receptors were amplified or captured by 5' RACE. The listed sequencing device is NextSeq 500. To allow correction of PCR and sequencing errors, the TCR library protocol tagged every TCR cDNA molecule with a unique molecular identifier. The original pipeline was this. TCR identification, UMI-based error correction and CDR3 extraction were performed with Decombinator tools. Expanded TCRs were defined as those above a frequency of 2 per 1,000, corresponding to the top 1% of the tumor frequency distribution. Renyi diversity was computed with the R vegan package after each repertoire had been subsampled 100 times to 5,000 TCRs. CDR3 similarity networks were built from amino acid triplet string-kernel similarity, with CDR3s being connected when pairwise similarity was above 0.82. The public reads were reanalyzed by TCRdb: fastp trimming at Q25, MiXCR alignment, in-frame beta chains only. For every CDR3 protein sequence, its rows merge into one entry that carries the most common genes and DNA. These V and J calls are TCRdb output, not the study's own analysis. This sample is represented by roughly 99,000 distinct CDR3 sequences; less than 20% of them were singletons. Roughly 22% of the sample comes from the top ten.

Comments on this clonotype: The clone's antigen remains unknown. It has no much larger one-base neighbor in the sample; base qualities were not kept.

This sequence originates from a male donor with early-stage non-small cell lung cancer. The sample consisted of PBMCs, taken at follow-up. The chain links TRBV2 with TRBJ1-6, and the D gene may be TRBD1, 5 bases matching. The CDR3 protein is CASSGGTAKYSPLHF. The DNA is TGTGCCAGCAGTGGAGGGACGGCGAAATATTCACCCCTCCACTTT. The entire variable domain, with the stretches around the CDR3 drawn from the reference TRBV2 and TRBJ1-6 proteins, is EPEVTQTPSHQVTQMGQEVILRCVPISNHLYFYWYRQILGQKVEFLVSFYNNEISEKSEIFDDQFSVERPDGSNFTLKIRSTKLEDSAMYFCASSGGTAKYSPLHFGNGTRLTVT.